The 31 T cell receptor beta chains below were found in one sample sequenced in a study of T-cell reconstitution after alpha-beta-depleted transplantation in children. Unique molecular identifiers were used to barcode this TCRbeta library. TCRdb processed the PCR reads anew with MiXCR; each CDR3 protein has one entry. The sample includes hundreds of thousands of distinct CDR3 sequences, 16% of them seen just once. The sample here was PBMCs from the stem cell graft donor, taken from the stem cell graft. Receptors originate from a human donor who donated a stem cell graft to a child with acute myeloid leukemia.

This clonotype has just a few counts. The chain links TRBV20-1 to TRBJ2-1; a weak D match, TRBD2 (5 bases). Germline-derived CDR1 and CDR2 are DFQATT and SNEGSKA (reference sequence). This CDR3 comprises 15 residues. V was cut by 5 bases and J by 5 bases, with 19 bases left in between. The CDR3 coding sequence is TGCAGTGCTGCCTACGTCGGGATTACCGACAATGAGCAGTTCTTC. Amino acid sequence: CSAAYVGITDNEQFF.

V is TRBV6-2 or TRBV6-3 and J is TRBJ2-2, with TRBD2 matching over 9 bases. Germline CDR1 reads MNHEY; CDR2 reads SVGEGT. This CDR3 comprises 14 residues. V trimming: 6 bases; J trimming: 6 bases; junction bases outside the gene matches: 5. CDR3 region: CASSRGGAAGELFF. The CDR3 coding sequence is TGTGCCAGCAGCCGCGGGGGGGCGGCCGGGGAGCTGTTTTTT.

The rearrangement links TRBV12-3 or TRBV12-4 to TRBJ1-5; 8 bases line up with TRBD1. The J segment lost 5 bases and the V segment lost 8 bases, leaving 11 bases of the junction unmatched. The CDR3 has 15 amino acids. The DNA for the CDR3 is TGTGCCAGCGGGGGGAGAGGACAGGGACATCAGCCCCAGCATTTT. It encodes CASGGRGQGHQPQHF.

The genes are TRBV7-2 and TRBJ1-3; D gene uncertain. Germline V gene lookup returns CDR1 SGHTA and CDR2 FQGNSA. V was shortened by 5 bases and J by 4 bases, with 18 bases between the two germline ends. CDR3 size: 16 residues. The CDR3 DNA reads as TGTGCCAGCAGCCCAACCCGAATACTACAAGGAAACACCATATATTTT. Translated: CASSPTRILQGNTIYF.

The genes are TRBV6-2 or TRBV6-3 and TRBJ1-5; no clear D. The CDR3 is 13 amino acids. Trimming took 8 bases from V and 7 from J, leaving 15 bases between them. CDR1 and CDR2 from the germline V gene are MNHEY and SVGEGT. The CDR3 DNA reads as TGTGCCAGCTTGAGAGGGCGAGGCCAGCCCCAGCATTTT. Translation gives CASLRGRGQPQHF.

The V and J genes are TRBV7-2 and TRBJ2-7; 9 nucleotides match TRBD2. The germline V gene has CDR1 SGHTA and CDR2 FQGNSA. The CDR3 contains 18 residues. The V gene end was trimmed by 0 bases and the J gene end by 5 bases; junction bases not matched to a gene: 14. The CDR3 sequence is CASSLALAGGPSSHEQYF. For the CDR3, the DNA is TGTGCCAGCAGCTTAGCCCTGGCGGGGGGGCCCAGTTCCCACGAGCAGTACTTC.

This clonotype was counted many times. The chain links TRBV27 to TRBJ2-3, with D unresolved. The J call may be incorrect, as the DNA end agrees better with TRBJ2-5. Germline CDR1 reads MNHEY; CDR2 reads SMNVEV (reference sequence). The CDR3 has 11 amino acids. This chain's CDR3 is CASSQGGTQYF. The CDR3 DNA reads as TGTGCCAGCAGTCAAGGTGGGACCCAGTACTTC.

The gene calls are TRBV7-2 and TRBJ1-5, with a weak D call TRBD1 (5 bases). CDR1 and CDR2 (germline): SGHTA, FQGNSA. V was pared by 7 bases and J by 3 bases, with 13 bases between. The CDR3 runs 14 residues. The CDR3 coding sequence is TGTGCCAGCACCCCGGGCAGGGCCAATCAGCCCCAGCATTTT. Translation gives CASTPGRANQPQHF.

The chain carries TRBV5-3 and TRBJ2-7; no clear D. TRBV5-3 carries the ORF label, with uncertain function. The V end was cut by 9 bases, the J end by 0 bases, with 16 bases between. The CDR3 is made up of 14 amino acids. CDR3 region: CAMSLGLLSYEQYF. DNA for the CDR3: TGTGCCATGAGCCTTGGGCTCCTCTCCTACGAGCAGTACTTC.

This clonotype was seen ten or more times. CDR3 bases: TGCAGTGCTAGAGATGGAGGCCGGGGGACGGATACGCAGTATTTT. Protein product: CSARDGGRGTDTQYF. This chain connects TRBV20-1 to TRBJ2-3; D perhaps matches TRBD2 (6 bases). Germline V lookup: CDR1 DFQATT, CDR2 SNEGSKA (reference sequence). The CDR3 loop spans 15 amino acids. V shed 0 bases and J shed 6 bases, with 16 bases lying between them.

This rearrangement joins TRBV5-1 to TRBJ2-2, with D maybe TRBD1 (5 bases). The CDR3 extends over 14 amino acids. V was cut by 3 bases and J by 5 bases, with 11 bases left in between. Germline V gene data show CDR1 as SGHRS and CDR2 as YFSETQ. The CDR3 nucleotides read TGCGCCAGCAGCTATACAGGCGGAACCGGGGAGCTGTTTTTT. Translation gives CASSYTGGTGELFF.

This clonotype was seen many times. The J gene is TRBJ2-3, the V gene TRBV20-1; the D gene could be TRBD1 or TRBD2 (5 bases each). Trimming took off 1 base at V and 9 bases at J, with 17 bases between the two ends. This CDR3 spans 14 amino acids. Germline V gene data show CDR1 as DFQATT and CDR2 as SNEGSKA (reference sequence). CDR3 protein: CSARGELNWDTQYF. The CDR3 DNA reads as TGCAGTGCTAGAGGGGAACTAAATTGGGACACGCAGTATTTT.

This chain connects TRBV12-3 or TRBV12-4 to TRBJ2-7, with a possible D match to TRBD1 (6 bases). Trimming shortened V by 3 bases and J by 7 bases, and 13 bases separated the two germline ends. This CDR3 is 13 amino acids long. The CDR3 loop is CASSLGARREQYV. CDR3 coding DNA: TGTGCCAGCAGTTTGGGGGCACGGAGGGAGCAGTACGTC.

This clonotype came up a few times. Here the CDR3 reads CASRYSGGISYEQYF. The CDR3 DNA follows: TGTGCCAGCAGATATAGCGGGGGAATCTCCTACGAGCAGTACTTC. The gene calls are TRBV6-5 and TRBJ2-7, with 9 bases aligning to TRBD2. Trimming took 6 bases from V and 0 from J; bases not matched to a gene: 6. CDR3 length: 15 amino acids. Germline CDR1 is MNHEY and CDR2 is SVGAGI.

This chain links TRBV5-6 with TRBJ2-1; 13 nucleotides agree with TRBD2. Germline lookup yields CDR1 SGHDT and CDR2 YYEEEE. The CDR3 totals 19 residues. J lost 0 bases, V lost 3 bases, and 9 bases had no gene match. The CDR3: CASSYRLAGGRSSYNEQFF. The CDR3 nucleotides read TGTGCCAGCAGCTACCGACTAGCGGGGGGCCGAAGCTCCTACAATGAGCAGTTCTTC. The full variable domain, in which reference TRBV5-6 and TRBJ2-1 provide the parts outside the CDR3, is DAGVTQSPTHLIKTRGQQVTLRCSPKSGHDTVSWYQQALGQGPQFIFQYYEEEERQRGNFPDRFSGHQFPNYSSELNVNALLLGDSALYLCASSYRLAGGRSSYNEQFFGPGTRLTVL.

This clonotype was seen a handful of times. The chain links TRBV20-1 to TRBJ2-2, with D perhaps given as TRBD1 or TRBD2 (6 bases each). Germline loops: CDR1 DFQATT, CDR2 SNEGSKA (reference sequence). V lost 6 bases and J lost 3, with 14 bases in between. This CDR3 contains 14 residues. The CDR3 spells CSARRRGDTGELFF. As DNA, the CDR3 is TGCAGTGCGCGTAGGAGGGGGGACACCGGGGAGCTGTTTTTT.

This clonotype was found many times. The chain employs TRBV29-1 and TRBJ2-3, with D hard to call. V was shortened by 3 bases and J by 6 bases, with 4 bases between the two germline ends. Germline V gene sequence: CDR1 SQVTM, CDR2 ANQGSEA. The CDR3 totals 10 residues. CDR3 region: CSVDVDTQYF. The CDR3 DNA sequence: TGCAGCGTTGATGTGGATACGCAGTATTTT.

The V gene is TRBV4-2, the J gene TRBJ2-7; tentatively, D is TRBD2 (6 bases). V was shortened by 4 bases and J by 6 bases, with 13 bases between the two germline ends. Germline V CDR1 and CDR2: LGHNA, YNFKEQ. The CDR3 is 13 amino acids. CDR3 sequence: CASSPGVPCEQYF. CDR3 nucleotides: TGTGCCAGCAGCCCGGGGGTCCCCTGCGAGCAGTACTTC.

The chain uses TRBV5-1 and TRBJ2-3, with TRBD2 matching 8 bases. V dropped 0 bases and J dropped 4; count of bases not matched to a gene: 4. In germline, CDR1 is SGHRS, CDR2 YFSETQ. This CDR3 is 15 amino acids long. For the CDR3, the DNA is TGCGCCAGCAGCTTGGAAGGGACTAGTCCAGATACGCAGTATTTT. Its protein is CASSLEGTSPDTQYF.

The rearrangement uses TRBV4-3 and TRBJ2-1, with D perhaps matching TRBD2 (7 bases). Germline V CDR1 and CDR2: LGHNA, YSLEER. CDR3 length: 17 amino acids. Trimming pared 0 bases from V and 2 bases from J, leaving 14 bases between. CDR3 amino acids: CASSQDEGGVTYNEQFF. CDR3 DNA sequence: TGCGCCAGCAGCCAAGATGAAGGGGGGGTTACCTACAATGAGCAGTTCTTC.

This clonotype was counted ten times or more. The genes are TRBV24-1 and TRBJ2-7; tentatively, D is TRBD1 (6 bases). This CDR3 region has 12 residues. The germline V gene encodes CDR1 KGHDR and CDR2 SFDVKD. V dropped 2 bases and J dropped 9 bases, with 10 bases sitting between them. This CDR3 is CATSDSQGLQYF. In DNA form, the CDR3 reads TGTGCCACCAGTGATTCTCAGGGGTTGCAGTACTTC.

This clonotype was observed at least ten times. The chain links TRBV20-1 to TRBJ2-7; D perhaps matches TRBD1 (6 bases). V gave up 1 base and J gave up 1 base, with 11 bases separating them. The CDR3 length is 14 residues. The V gene's germline CDR1 is DFQATT and CDR2 SNEGSKA (reference sequence). CDR3 protein: CSARGTAVSYEQYF. CDR3 bases: TGCAGTGCTAGAGGGACAGCCGTTTCCTACGAGCAGTACTTC.

The rearrangement uses TRBV5-1 and TRBJ2-7; 7 bases line up with TRBD1. The V and J ends lost 0 bases and 5 bases, in that order; junction bases with no gene match: 5. The germline gives CDR1 SGHRS, CDR2 YFSETQ. The length of the CDR3 is 14 residues. CDR3 sequence reads: CASSLGQGWDEQYF. In DNA form, the CDR3 reads TGCGCCAGCAGCTTGGGACAGGGATGGGACGAGCAGTACTTC.

This clonotype was found a few times. The rearrangement links TRBV29-1 to TRBJ1-1; D is ambiguous. The germline CDR1 and CDR2 sequences are SQVTM and ANQGSEA. Deletions cut 8 bases from V and 2 bases from J, with 18 bases between. The CDR3 runs 14 residues. As DNA, the CDR3 is TGCAGCTTAAGGACTCTGACATCAAACACTGAAGCTTTCTTT. Encoded protein: CSLRTLTSNTEAFF.

The chain recombines TRBV7-2 with TRBJ2-3; D not resolved. This CDR3 is 12 amino acids long. Germline V gene data show CDR1 as SGHTA and CDR2 as FQGNSA. Deletions cut 5 bases from V and 11 bases from J, with 14 bases between. CDR3 sequence (DNA): TGTGCCAGCAGCCCCCAGGTTCTGGGGCAGTATTTT. Translation: CASSPQVLGQYF.

At least ten counts were recorded for this clonotype. The chain employs TRBV7-2 and TRBJ2-1; D call uncertain. CDR1 SGHTA and CDR2 FQGNSA come from the germline V gene. Trimming pared 5 bases from V and 9 bases from J, leaving 17 bases between. The CDR3 extends over 14 amino acids. CDR3 in amino acids: CASSPQSINPEQFF. DNA of the CDR3: TGTGCCAGCAGCCCACAGTCCATTAATCCTGAGCAGTTCTTC. The variable domain in full, completed from reference TRBV7-2 and TRBJ2-1, reads GAGVSQSPSNKVTEKGKDVELRCDPISGHTALYWYRQSLGQGLEFLIYFQGNSAPDKSGLPSDRFSAERTGGSVSTLTIQRTQQEDSAVYLCASSPQSINPEQFFGPGTRLTVL.

Only a few counts were recorded for this clonotype. This chain uses TRBV6-5 with TRBJ1-1; TRBD1 agrees at 7 bases. The ends lost 4 bases at V and 6 bases at J; junction bases unmatched: 11. CDR1 is MNHEY and CDR2 is SVGAGI in the germline V gene. The CDR3 contains 15 residues. The CDR3 is CASSFTRQGVAEAFF. The CDR3 DNA reads as TGTGCCAGCAGTTTCACTCGACAGGGCGTAGCTGAAGCTTTCTTT.

In the case of this clonotype: A much more abundant neighbour one base away suggests this may be a read error. The CDR3 nucleotides read TGTGCCGGCAGCTTAAACGCCGGTTTGAGCACTGAAGCTTTCTTT. Translated, it gives CAGSLNAGLSTEAFF. The gene calls are TRBV7-2 and TRBJ1-1; D gene unclear. Germline-derived CDR1 and CDR2 are SGHTA and FQGNSA. The CDR3 is made up of 15 amino acids.

This clonotype has a handful of counts. The chain is built from TRBV7-2 and TRBJ1-1; D is uncertain. The ends were cut back, 1 base at V and 0 bases at J, with 12 bases in the middle. In germline, CDR1 is SGHTA, CDR2 FQGNSA. The CDR3 extends over 16 amino acids. CDR3 residues: CASSLDGRLMNTEAFF. The CDR3 region has the DNA TGTGCCAGCAGCTTAGACGGCAGACTCATGAACACTGAAGCTTTCTTT.

This clonotype was seen repeatedly, ten times or more. The chain uses TRBV7-9 and TRBJ2-1; possible D gene TRBD1, 5 bases. Germline V gives CDR1 SEHNR, CDR2 FQNEAQ (reference sequence). V lost 3 bases, J lost 1 base, and 10 bases lay in between. The CDR3 runs to 15 residues. CDR3 in DNA: TGTGCCAGCAGCTTCGACAGAAGGTCCTACAATGAGCAGTTCTTC. It yields the protein CASSFDRRSYNEQFF. Combining the CDR3 with reference TRBV7-9 and TRBJ2-1 gives the whole variable domain DTGVSQNPRHKITKRGQNVTFRCDPISEHNRLYWYRQTLGQGPEFLTYFQNEAQLEKSRLLSDRFSAERPKGSFSTLEIQRTEQGDSAMYLCASSFDRRSYNEQFFGPGTRLTVL.

This clonotype appeared a few times. CDR3 nucleotide sequence: TGTGCCAGCAAGGACACTGAAGCTTTCTTT. Its protein product is CASKDTEAFF. The chain uses TRBV7-9 and TRBJ1-1; D not resolved. This CDR3 is built from 10 residues. V lost 7 bases and J 3 bases, leaving 3 bases between the germline ends. Germline V gene data show CDR1 as SEHNR and CDR2 as FQNEAQ (reference sequence).